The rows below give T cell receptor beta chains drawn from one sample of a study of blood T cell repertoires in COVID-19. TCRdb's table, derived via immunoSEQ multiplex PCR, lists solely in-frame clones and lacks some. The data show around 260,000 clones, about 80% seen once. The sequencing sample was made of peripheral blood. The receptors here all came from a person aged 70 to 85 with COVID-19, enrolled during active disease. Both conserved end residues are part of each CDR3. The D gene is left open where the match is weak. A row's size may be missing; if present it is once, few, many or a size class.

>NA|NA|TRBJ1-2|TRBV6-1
TGTGCCAGCAGTGAGCTATTTGGCTACACCTTC
CASSELFGYTF
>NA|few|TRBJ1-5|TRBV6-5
TGTGCCAGCAGTAGTATTGGGAGTCATCAGCCCCAGCATTTT
CASSSIGSHQPQHF
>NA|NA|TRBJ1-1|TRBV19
TGTGCCAGTAGTATAGCGAGACAAGGTAACACTGAAGCTTTCTTT
CASSIARQGNTEAFF
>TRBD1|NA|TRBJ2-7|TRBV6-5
TGTGCCAGCAGTCCCCAGACAGGGGGGAGAACGGACTTC
CASSPQTGGRTDF
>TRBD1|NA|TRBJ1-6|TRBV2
TGTGCCAGCAGTGAAAGCAGGGGGCGGTCACCCCTCCACTTT
CASSESRGRSPLHF
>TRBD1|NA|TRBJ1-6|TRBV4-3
TGCGCCAGCAGCCAACAAGACAGGGCCGCTTATAATTCACCCCTCCACTTT
CASSQQDRAAYNSPLHF
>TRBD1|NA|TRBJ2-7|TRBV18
TGTGCCTCAAGTCGGGACAGGTTCTACGAGCAGTACTTC
CASSRDRFYEQYF
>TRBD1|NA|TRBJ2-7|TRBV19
TGTGCCAGTAGTTCCCGGACAGGGCAGACCTACGAGCAGTACTTC
CASSSRTGQTYEQYF
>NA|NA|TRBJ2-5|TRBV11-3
TGTGCCAGCAGCTTAGCTGAAGGGGGGGTAGAGACCCAGTACTTC
CASSLAEGGVETQYF
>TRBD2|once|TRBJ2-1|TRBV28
TGTGCCAGCAGTTTCTTCAGAAGGGCTCGGCCTAGCGGGAGCAATGAGCAGTTCTTC
CASSFFRRARPSGSNEQFF
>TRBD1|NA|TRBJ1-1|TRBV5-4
TGTGCCAGCAGCTCGCAGACAGGGAGGAACACTGAAGCTTTCTTT
CASSSQTGRNTEAFF
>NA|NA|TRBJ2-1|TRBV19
TGTGCCAGTAGTATAGGGGGACTTCTAGGAAATGAGCAGTTCTTC
CASSIGGLLGNEQFF
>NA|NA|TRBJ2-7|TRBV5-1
TGCGCCAGCAGCTCTACCCCTGGTAGTCCCGAGCAGTACTTC
CASSSTPGSPEQYF
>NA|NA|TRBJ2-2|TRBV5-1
TGCGCCAGCAGCTGGGACAGCGGGAGCTCGGGCGGGGAGCTGTTTTTT
CASSWDSGSSGGELFF
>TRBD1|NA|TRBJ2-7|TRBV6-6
TGTGCCAGCAGCCTAGGGACAGGGTCTTACTACGAGCAGTACTTC
CASSLGTGSYYEQYF
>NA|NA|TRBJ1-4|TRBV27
TGTGCCAGCAGTTCCTGGGGGGATAGTGAAAAACTGTTTTTT
CASSSWGDSEKLFF
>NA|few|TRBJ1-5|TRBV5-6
TGTGCCAGCAGCTTGTACGACAGCACTAATCAGCCCCAGCATTTT
CASSLYDSTNQPQHF
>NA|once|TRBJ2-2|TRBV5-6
TGTGCCAGCAGCTTGGACGGCTTAGGGACAAAAAACACCGGGGAGCTGTTTTTT
CASSLDGLGTKNTGELFF
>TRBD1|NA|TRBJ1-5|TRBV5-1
TGCGCCAGCAGCAAGACAGGGGGTGGCCAGCCCCAGCATTTT
CASSKTGGGQPQHF
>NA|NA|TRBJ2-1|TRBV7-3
TGTGCCAGCAGCAATACTAGATCCCTGGGTGAGCAGTTCTTC
CASSNTRSLGEQFF
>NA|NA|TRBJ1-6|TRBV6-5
TGTGCCAGCAGTTACTTATTACAGGGTAATTCACCCCTCCACTTT
CASSYLLQGNSPLHF
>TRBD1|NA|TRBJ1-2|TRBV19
TGTGCCAGTTCGGATAGTGACAGGGGCTATGGCTACACCTTC
CASSDSDRGYGYTF
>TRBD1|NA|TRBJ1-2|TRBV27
TGTGCCAGCAGTTTAATGGGACAGACGTTCTATGGCTACACCTTC
CASSLMGQTFYGYTF
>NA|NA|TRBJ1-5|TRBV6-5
TGTGCCAGCAGTCCAGGAAATAGCAATCAGCCCCAGCATTTT
CASSPGNSNQPQHF
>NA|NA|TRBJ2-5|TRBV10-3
TGTGCCATCAGGTCCCGGGGTGAGACCCAGTACTTC
CAIRSRGETQYF
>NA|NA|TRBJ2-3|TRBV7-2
TGTGCCAGCAGCCCCCTCCCTGGAGGGAGCTTAGATACGCAGTATTTT
CASSPLPGGSLDTQYF
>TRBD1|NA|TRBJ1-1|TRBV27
TGTGCCAGCAGACAGGGGGACACTGAAGCTTTCTTT
CASRQGDTEAFF
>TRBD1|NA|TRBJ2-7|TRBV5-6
TGTGCCAGCAGCTTGCCGGGACAGGGAACCTACGAGCAGTACTTC
CASSLPGQGTYEQYF
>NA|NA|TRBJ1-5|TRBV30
TGTGCCTGGACAAGAGGGAATCAGCCCCAGCATTTT
CAWTRGNQPQHF
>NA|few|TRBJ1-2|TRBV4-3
TGCGCCAGCAGCCCCAGAGGGGCAGGGGATGGGGGCTACACCTTC
CASSPRGAGDGGYTF
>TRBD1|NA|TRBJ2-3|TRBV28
TGTGCCAGCAGTTTTCTGGACAGGGAAACAGATACGCAGTATTTT
CASSFLDRETDTQYF
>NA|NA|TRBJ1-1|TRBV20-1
TGCAGTGCTAGTCCAGTCAGGCTGATTCATGAAGCTTTCTTT
CSASPVRLIHEAFF
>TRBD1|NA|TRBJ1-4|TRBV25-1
TGTGCCAGCAGTGGCTCAGGGGGCGCGGCTGAAAAACTGTTTTTT
CASSGSGGAAEKLFF
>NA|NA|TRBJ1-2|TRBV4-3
TGCGCCAGCAGCCCGGGAGGGTATGACTATGGCTACACCTTC
CASSPGGYDYGYTF
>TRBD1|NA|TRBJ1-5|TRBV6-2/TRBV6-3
TGTGCCAGCAGTCTAACCGGGACAGGTACGGGACAGCCCCAGCATTTT
CASSLTGTGTGQPQHF
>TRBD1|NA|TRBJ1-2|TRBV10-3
TGTGCCATCACCGAGGGGGCGATGGGCGATGGCTACACCTTC
CAITEGAMGDGYTF
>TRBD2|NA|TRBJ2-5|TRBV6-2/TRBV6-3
TGTGCCAGCAGTTACTACGGGGGGGAGACCCAGTACTTC
CASSYYGGETQYF
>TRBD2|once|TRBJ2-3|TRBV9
TGTGCCAGCAGCGTAGGGGCGGGAGGGCCGGCGGTGGATACGCAGTATTTT
CASSVGAGGPAVDTQYF
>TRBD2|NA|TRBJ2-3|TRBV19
TGTGCCAGTACCCTGGAAGGGAGGGCCGCAGATACGCAGTATTTT
CASTLEGRAADTQYF